The rows below give T cell receptor beta chains drawn from one sample of a study of blood T cell repertoires in COVID-19. Some clones are missing from TCRdb's copy, which holds only in-frame ones; the method was immunoSEQ multiplex PCR. The table includes more than 150,000 clones, 94% detected once. Sequenced sample: peripheral blood. The receptors derive from a man in his thirties or forties with COVID-19, enrolled during active disease. Both conserved end residues are trimmed from each CDR3.

J	V	CDR3
TRBJ1-2	TRBV6-6	ASNDGQNYGYT
TRBJ2-3	TRBV7-3	ASNDGMGGTDTQY
TRBJ2-7	TRBV12-3/TRBV12-4	ASTFSLSEQY
TRBJ1-2	TRBV7-6	ASSLQPPGQGAGYT
TRBJ2-7	TRBV4-1	ASSQGTSGGSSSYEQY
TRBJ1-2	TRBV5-1	ASSFGQGGGYT
TRBJ1-6	TRBV12-3/TRBV12-4	ASTTTGSPLH
TRBJ2-7	TRBV19	ASSIGTTSYEQY
TRBJ1-5	TRBV7-9	ASSLGQPNQPQH
TRBJ1-4	TRBV10-3	AISAGGGPAEKLF
TRBJ2-7	TRBV6-5	ASTRDRAYEQY
TRBJ1-3	TRBV6-5	ASSYVSSGNTIY
TRBJ2-1	TRBV10-1	ASRGLAGGPLF
TRBJ1-2	TRBV9	ASSPGQTYGYT
TRBJ2-5	TRBV11-2	ASSLEPPTGKETQY
TRBJ2-2	TRBV5-6	ARSLGGQFTGELF
TRBJ1-1	TRBV4-2	ASSQDRAKNTEAF
TRBJ1-1	TRBV3-1/TRBV3-2	ASSQDYGGPEAF
TRBJ1-1	TRBV18	ASSPDRRNTEAF
TRBJ1-1	TRBV7-9	ASSLVRGEVNTEAF